This T cell receptor beta chain was recovered during a study of OX40 agonist ivuxolimab in advanced cancers. There are 13 residues in the CDR3. Between the trimmed V and J ends, which lost 5 bases and 4 bases, there was a span of 11 bases. Germline V CDR1 and CDR2: SEHNR, FQNEAQ (reference sequence). Measured with immunoSEQ multiplex PCR; TCRdb has only the in-frame clones, and not every one. The table records 60,000 to 75,000 clones, 75% to 95% of them present only once. The V gene is TRBV7-9, the J gene TRBJ1-2, with D perhaps matching TRBD1 (5 bases). The input for sequencing was CD4+ or CD8+ T cells sorted from blood, taken in a trial of the OX40 agonist ivuxolimab. The TCR originated in an adult with an advanced solid tumor such as melanoma, head and neck, liver or kidney cancer. The CDR3, as DNA: TGTGCCAGCAGCCTGGGACCTTTCTATGGCTACACCTTC. Its protein product is CASSLGPFYGYTF.